The 5 T cell receptor beta chains below all came from one sample that was sequenced in a study of T cell responses to AZD1222 COVID-19 vaccine. The repertoire was sequenced with immunoSEQ multiplex PCR; TCRdb's copy has only in-frame clones and lacks some. The sample records under 200,000 clones, more than 75% being singletons. The sample in question was peripheral blood, obtained 28 days after the second AZD1222 dose. Receptor source: an adult who received the AZD1222 COVID-19 vaccine.

This chain connects TRBV5-4 to TRBJ1-4; D perhaps matches TRBD1 (5 bases). Germline CDR1 and CDR2: SGHNT and YYREEE (reference sequence). The CDR3 consists of 14 residues. V lost 1 base, J lost 4 bases, and 8 bases lay in between. In DNA form, the CDR3 reads TGTGCCAGCAGCTTGTCAGGGAGTAATGAAAAACTGTTTTTT. This translates into CASSLSGSNEKLFF.

This chain links TRBV28 with TRBJ1-4, with 7 bases lining up with TRBD1. The CDR3 contains 14 residues. CDR1 MDHEN and CDR2 SYDVKM come from the germline V gene. The V segment lost 8 bases and the J segment 9 bases; nucleotides outside the gene matches: 12. CDR3 nucleotides: TGTGCCAGCGGGGGGGGACAGCCCTTTAAAAAACTGTTTTTT. Encoded protein: CASGGGQPFKKLFF.

CDR3 loop: CASSLGQGEKLFF. As DNA, the CDR3 is TGTGCCAGCAGCTTAGGACAGGGAGAAAAACTGTTTTTT. The V and J genes are TRBV11-2 and TRBJ1-4; 7 positions agree with TRBD1. J gave up 8 bases and V 1 base, and 1 base lay outside the gene matches. The CDR3 loop spans 13 amino acids. Germline V gene lookup returns CDR1 SGHAT and CDR2 FQNNGV. The whole variable domain, filled in from reference TRBV11-2 and TRBJ1-4, reads EAGVAQSPRYKIIEKRQSVAFWCNPISGHATLYWYQQILGQGPKLLIQFQNNGVVDDSQLPKDRFSAERLKGVDSTLKIQPAKLEDSAVYLCASSLGQGEKLFFGSGTQLSVL.

The rearrangement uses TRBV7-9 and TRBJ1-1, with D maybe TRBD1 (5 bases). Between the trimmed V and J ends, which lost 0 bases and 4 bases, there was a span of 12 bases. The CDR3 runs to 15 residues. Germline values: CDR1 SEHNR, CDR2 FQNEAQ (reference sequence). CDR3 amino acids: CASSLALGGGTEAFF. CDR3 coding DNA: TGTGCCAGCAGCTTAGCGCTGGGGGGAGGCACTGAAGCTTTCTTT.

The V and J genes are TRBV11-3 and TRBJ2-3; possibly TRBD2 for D (5 bases). Trimming took off 2 bases at V and 5 bases at J, with 11 bases between the two ends. Germline loops: CDR1 SGHNT, CDR2 YENEEA. The CDR3 consists of 14 residues. The DNA of the CDR3 is TGTGCCAGCAGCTTACTGGCGGGTGGAGATACGCAGTATTTT. It encodes CASSLLAGGDTQYF.